This T cell receptor (beta chain) is drawn from a study of blood T cell repertoires in COVID-19. Study summary: Nucleic acid was either cDNA or gDNA, and it came from T cells, B-cell-depleted T cells, or PBMCs.

In the authors' workflow: Amplifying reference gene primers gave estimates of nucleated cell counts. Profiling relied on immunoSEQ multiplex PCR, and the TCRdb table lists in-frame clones only, not all of them. V and J calls and clone size come straight from that table; D and trimming were deduced from the DNA. The table lists about 38,000 clones, over 70% of them singletons. This clone was counted a few times. From germline, CDR1 is LGHDT and CDR2 YNNKEL (reference sequence). The CDR3 contains 14 residues. With V trimmed by 5 bases and J by 5 bases, 7 bases remained unmatched. This chain joins TRBV3-1 (or the pseudogene TRBV3-2) and TRBJ2-5; 8 bases agree with TRBD2. The sequence was obtained from a man aged 50-60 years with active or convalescent COVID-19. Sequencing input: peripheral blood. DNA for the CDR3: TGTGCCAGCAGCGCCAGCGGGGGTGGGGAGACCCAGTACTTC. Amino acid sequence: CASSASGGGETQYF.